A selection of T cell receptor beta chains follows, all from one sample in a study of control samples from healthy donors and cancer patients. The data were produced by immunoSEQ multiplex PCR, yet TCRdb's version contains in-frame clones alone and is incomplete. The data contain around 52,000 clones, roughly 90% of them singletons. Sequenced sample: PBMCs. Receptors originate from a man aged 25-45 years with colorectal cancer. CDR3s include the opening cysteine and the closing phenylalanine or tryptophan. A D gene is named only where the DNA matches it firmly. Size is stated for part of the rows, as once, few or many counts, or as a class when the clone is expanded.

abundance	d_gene	j_gene	v_gene	CDR3aa	CDR3nt
.	.	TRBJ1-1	TRBV25-1	CASSGTGSAFF	TGTGCCAGCAGTGGTACAGGCTCAGCTTTCTTT
.	.	TRBJ1-5	TRBV6-2/TRBV6-3	CASSYLSGDYQPQHF	TGTGCCAGCAGTTATCTCTCGGGGGATTATCAGCCCCAGCATTTT
.	.	TRBJ1-5	TRBV18	CASSPNYNSNQPQHF	TGTGCCAGCTCACCCAATTATAATAGCAATCAGCCCCAGCATTTT
once	.	TRBJ2-3	TRBV9	CASSVGPTDTQYF	TGTGCCAGCAGCGTCGGTCCCACAGATACGCAGTATTTT
.	TRBD2	TRBJ2-5	TRBV2	CASSEIGGGYQETQYF	TGTGCCAGCAGTGAAATTGGCGGGGGATACCAAGAGACCCAGTACTTC
.	.	TRBJ1-4	TRBV5-6	CASSLVGGLTTNEKLFF	TGTGCCAGCAGCCTGGTGGGGGGTCTTACAACTAATGAAAAACTGTTTTTT
.	TRBD2	TRBJ2-2	TRBV2	CASSTSSGDTGELFF	TGTGCCAGCAGTACGTCTAGCGGGGACACCGGGGAGCTGTTTTTT
.	TRBD1	TRBJ1-4	TRBV6-1	CASSEASGTGNEKLFF	TGTGCCAGCAGTGAAGCATCCGGGACAGGGAACGAAAAACTGTTTTTT
.	TRBD1	TRBJ1-2	TRBV30	CAWTGTGLNYGYTF	TGTGCCTGGACAGGGACAGGGTTAAACTATGGCTACACCTTC
.	.	TRBJ1-1	TRBV5-6	CASSLRWAEAFF	TGTGCCAGCAGCCTTCGGTGGGCTGAAGCTTTCTTT
.	.	TRBJ1-4	TRBV5-5	CASSEIPGTGNEKLFF	TGTGCCAGCAGTGAAATCCCCGGGACGGGGAATGAAAAACTGTTTTTT
.	.	TRBJ2-2	TRBV7-2	CASSLWGRVDGELFF	TGTGCCAGCAGCTTGTGGGGGCGCGTAGACGGGGAGCTGTTTTTT
.	.	TRBJ1-6	TRBV5-1	CASSLKTWDSPLHF	TGCGCCAGCAGCTTGAAGACCTGGGATTCACCCCTCCACTTT
.	.	TRBJ2-3	TRBV24-1	CATSPGAGTDTQYF	TGTGCCACCAGCCCAGGGGCGGGCACAGATACGCAGTATTTT
once	TRBD1	TRBJ2-1	TRBV6-6	CASSYSTGVGNEQFF	TGTGCCAGCAGTTACTCGACAGGGGTTGGCAATGAGCAGTTCTTC
.	.	TRBJ2-6	TRBV11-2	CASSLPSGANVLTF	TGTGCCAGCAGCTTACCGTCGGGGGCCAACGTCCTGACTTTC
.	.	TRBJ2-5	TRBV24-1	CATGGGGDGQETQYF	TGTGCCACCGGAGGGGGAGGGGACGGCCAAGAGACCCAGTACTTC
.	.	TRBJ2-2	TRBV3-1/TRBV3-2	CASSQANRNGELFF	TGTGCCAGCAGCCAAGCCAACCGCAACGGGGAGCTGTTTTTT
.	.	TRBJ2-3	TRBV6-5	CASSYGGLGADTQYF	TGTGCCAGCAGCTACGGGGGGCTCGGGGCAGATACGCAGTATTTT
.	.	TRBJ1-2	TRBV11-2	CASSLDMGANYGYTF	TGTGCCAGCAGCCTAGACATGGGAGCTAACTATGGCTACACCTTC
once	.	TRBJ1-1	TRBV5-1	CASSLNDWDTTAFF	TGCGCCAGCAGCTTGAATGATTGGGATACAACCGCTTTCTTT
.	.	TRBJ1-2	TRBV6-5	CASSYSIPDWFGYTF	TGTGCCAGCAGTTACTCGATTCCAGACTGGTTTGGCTACACCTTC
.	.	TRBJ1-1	TRBV12-5	CASGLVLGLMNTEAFF	TGTGCTAGTGGTTTGGTACTCGGACTAATGAACACTGAAGCTTTCTTT
.	.	TRBJ1-4	TRBV20-1	CSARMGELFF	TGCAGTGCTAGGATGGGCGAACTGTTTTTT
.	.	TRBJ2-2	TRBV10-3	CAISTGFGKGAGELFF	TGTGCCATCAGTACAGGGTTTGGAAAGGGAGCCGGGGAGCTGTTTTTT
.	TRBD2	TRBJ2-2	TRBV10-3	CAIRRGGPFGELFF	TGTGCCATCAGGCGGGGGGGGCCTTTTGGGGAGCTGTTTTTT
few	.	TRBJ2-6	TRBV5-8	CASSLVSGTGANVLTF	TGTGCCAGCAGCTTGGTATCGGGGACAGGGGCCAACGTCCTGACTTTC
.	TRBD1	TRBJ1-1	TRBV27	CASSSLGQGARETEAFF	TGTGCCAGCAGTTCGCTGGGACAGGGGGCTAGGGAGACTGAAGCTTTCTTT
.	.	TRBJ1-2	TRBV9	CASSARGIQDGYTF	TGTGCCAGCAGCGCCCGGGGCATTCAGGATGGCTACACCTTC
.	.	TRBJ1-6	TRBV5-1	CASSYGRGDNSPLHF	TGCGCCAGCAGCTACGGACGGGGTGATAATTCACCCCTCCACTTT
.	.	TRBJ2-1	TRBV5-4	CASSLDRGYYNEQFF	TGTGCCAGCAGCTTAGACCGAGGATACTACAATGAGCAGTTCTTC
.	.	TRBJ1-1	TRBV29-1	CSVDFGTLNTEAFF	TGCAGCGTTGATTTCGGGACACTGAACACTGAAGCTTTCTTT